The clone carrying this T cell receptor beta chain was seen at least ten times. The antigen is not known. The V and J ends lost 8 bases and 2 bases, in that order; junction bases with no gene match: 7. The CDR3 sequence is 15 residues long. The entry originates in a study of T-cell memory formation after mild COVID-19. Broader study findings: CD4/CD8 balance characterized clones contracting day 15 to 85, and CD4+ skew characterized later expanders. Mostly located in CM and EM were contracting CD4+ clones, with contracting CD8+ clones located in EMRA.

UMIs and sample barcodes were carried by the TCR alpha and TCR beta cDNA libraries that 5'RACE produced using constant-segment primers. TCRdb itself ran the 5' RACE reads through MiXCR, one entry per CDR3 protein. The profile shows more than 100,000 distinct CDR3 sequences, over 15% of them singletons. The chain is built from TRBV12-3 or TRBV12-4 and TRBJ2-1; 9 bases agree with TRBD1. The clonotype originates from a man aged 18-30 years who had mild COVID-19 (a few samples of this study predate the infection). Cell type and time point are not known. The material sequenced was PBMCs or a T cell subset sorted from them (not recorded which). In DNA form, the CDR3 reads TGTGCCAGCGCACATTGGGACAGGGCCTACAATGAGCAGTTCTTC. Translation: CASAHWDRAYNEQFF.